The rows below give T cell receptor beta chains drawn from one sample of a study of T-cell memory formation after mild COVID-19. MiXCR was run by TCRdb on the 5' RACE reads, yielding one entry per CDR3 protein. The sample lists 200,000 to 250,000 distinct CDR3 sequences, 10% occurring once. Sequencing was carried out using PBMCs or a T cell subset sorted from them (not recorded which). The source is a man aged 18 to 30 who had mild COVID-19 (a few samples of this study predate the infection). Cell type and time point are not known. Both conserved end residues are part of each CDR3. A D gene is named only where the DNA matches it firmly. Clone size is shown for a subset of rows, as once, few, many or a class of expanded clone.

J: TRBJ2-2
size: few
D: TRBD1
V: TRBV5-1
DNA: TGCGCCAGCAGCTTAGACCGGGACAGTAAGCTGTTTTTT
CDR3: CASSLDRDSKLFF

J: TRBJ2-1
size: few
D: TRBD2
V: TRBV7-2
DNA: TGTGCCAGCAGCTTAGCGTTAGCGGGGCACAATGAGCAGTTCTTC
CDR3: CASSLALAGHNEQFF

J: TRBJ2-1
size: many
D: TRBD1
V: TRBV24-1
DNA: TGTGCCACCAGTGATTGGCCAGGGGGCGATGAGCAGTTCTTC
CDR3: CATSDWPGGDEQFF

J: TRBJ1-2
size: few
D: NA
V: TRBV5-4
DNA: TGTGCCAGCAGCTTGGCGGCCCACTCTCAAGGCTACACCTTC
CDR3: CASSLAAHSQGYTF

J: TRBJ2-3
size: NA
D: NA
V: TRBV12-3/TRBV12-4
DNA: TGTGCCAGCACCATCAGTGATAGCACAGATACGCAGTATTTT
CDR3: CASTISDSTDTQYF

J: TRBJ2-7
size: few
D: TRBD1
V: TRBV18
DNA: TGTGCCAGCTCACCACAGACGACAGGGTCCTACGAGCAGTACTTC
CDR3: CASSPQTTGSYEQYF

J: TRBJ2-7
size: NA
D: NA
V: TRBV29-1
DNA: TGCAGCGTTGAGACGGACTCCTACGAGCAGTACTTC
CDR3: CSVETDSYEQYF

J: TRBJ1-6
size: NA
D: TRBD1
V: TRBV18
DNA: TGTGCCAGCTCACCACGGGACAGCCAAATCTCACCCCTCCACTTT
CDR3: CASSPRDSQISPLHF

J: TRBJ2-3
size: many
D: NA
V: TRBV5-1
DNA: TGCGCCAGCAGCTGGACTCCACCAGATACGCAGTATTTT
CDR3: CASSWTPPDTQYF

J: TRBJ2-3
size: NA
D: NA
V: TRBV5-1
DNA: TGCGCCAGCAGCTTGAGGGGGGCTCCGAGTGATACGCAGTATTTT
CDR3: CASSLRGAPSDTQYF

J: TRBJ1-1
size: few
D: NA
V: TRBV20-1
DNA: TGCAGTGGCCCACGGGGGTGGGACACTGAAGCTTTCTTT
CDR3: CSGPRGWDTEAFF

J: TRBJ2-5
size: few
D: TRBD2
V: TRBV3-1
DNA: TGTGCCAGCAGCCGGGGGGGGGGCCAAGAGACCCAGTACTTC
CDR3: CASSRGGGQETQYF

J: TRBJ2-6
size: NA
D: NA
V: TRBV29-1
DNA: TGCAGCGTGGTCGCCGAAACACAATATTTCGGGGCCAACGTCCTGACTTTC
CDR3: CSVVAETQYFGANVLTF

J: TRBJ1-4
size: few
D: NA
V: TRBV20-1
DNA: TGCAGTGCTAGAGATCTTGAAAAACTGTTTTTT
CDR3: CSARDLEKLFF

J: TRBJ2-1
size: NA
D: TRBD2
V: TRBV7-2
DNA: TGTGCCAGCAGCCGAGGGTCGGGGGGGGCTACCGGCAATGAGCAGTTCTTC
CDR3: CASSRGSGGATGNEQFF

J: TRBJ1-5
size: NA
D: NA
V: TRBV7-2
DNA: TGTGCCAGCAGCTCCCAGTTACAGGGTACGGGCAATCAGCCCCAGCATTTT
CDR3: CASSSQLQGTGNQPQHF

J: TRBJ2-1
size: NA
D: NA
V: TRBV20-1
DNA: TGCAGTGCTAGAGATTCCCAGGGGGGGGATGAGCAGTTCTTC
CDR3: CSARDSQGGDEQFF

J: TRBJ2-1
size: many
D: TRBD2
V: TRBV5-1
DNA: TGCGCCAGCAGCCGGATTACTAGCGGGGGGGCTGGTGAGCAGTTCTTC
CDR3: CASSRITSGGAGEQFF